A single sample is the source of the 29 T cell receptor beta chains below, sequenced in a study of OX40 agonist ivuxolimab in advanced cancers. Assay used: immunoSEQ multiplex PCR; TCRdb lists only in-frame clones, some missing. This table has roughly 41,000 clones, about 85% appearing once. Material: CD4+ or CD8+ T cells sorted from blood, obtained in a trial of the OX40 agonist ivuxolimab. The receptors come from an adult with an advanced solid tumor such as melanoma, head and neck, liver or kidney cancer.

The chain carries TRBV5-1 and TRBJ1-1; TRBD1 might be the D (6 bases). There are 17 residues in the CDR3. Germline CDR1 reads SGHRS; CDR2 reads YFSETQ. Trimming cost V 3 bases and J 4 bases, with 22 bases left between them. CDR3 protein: CASSSASGVKQVTEAFF. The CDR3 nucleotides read TGCGCCAGCAGCTCGGCTTCAGGGGTAAAACAGGTCACTGAAGCTTTCTTT.

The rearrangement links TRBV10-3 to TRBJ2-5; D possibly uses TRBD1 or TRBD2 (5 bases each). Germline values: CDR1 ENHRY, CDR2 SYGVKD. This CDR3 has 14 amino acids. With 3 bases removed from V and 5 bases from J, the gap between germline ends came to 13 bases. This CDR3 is CAISETGPRETQYF. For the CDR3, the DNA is TGTGCCATCAGTGAAACGGGACCGAGGGAGACCCAGTACTTC.

The CDR3 DNA is TGTGCCAGCAGCTTAGCGGGTTTTGGACAGGCTCACCATGAGCAGTTCTTC. Protein product: CASSLAGFGQAHHEQFF. V gene TRBV7-8 combines with J gene TRBJ2-1, with 7 positions matching TRBD1. This CDR3 spans 17 amino acids. V was clipped by 0 bases and J by 8 bases; unmatched bases: 13. Per germline, CDR1 SGHVS and CDR2 FQNEAQ. Drawing the rest from reference TRBV7-8 and TRBJ2-1, the complete variable domain is GAGVSQSPRYKVAKRGQDVALRCDPISGHVSLFWYQQALGQGPEFLTYFQNEAQLDKSGLPSDRFFAERPEGSVSTLKIQRTQQEDSAVYLCASSLAGFGQAHHEQFFGPGTRLTVL.

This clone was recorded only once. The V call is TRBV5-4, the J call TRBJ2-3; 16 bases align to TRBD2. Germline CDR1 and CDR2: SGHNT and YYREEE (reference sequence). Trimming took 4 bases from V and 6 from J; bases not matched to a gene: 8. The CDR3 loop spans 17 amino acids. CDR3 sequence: CASSAPGLAGGKDTQYF. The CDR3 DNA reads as TGTGCCAGCAGCGCGCCGGGACTAGCGGGGGGGAAGGATACGCAGTATTTT. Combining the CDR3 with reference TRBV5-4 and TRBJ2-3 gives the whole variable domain ETGVTQSPTHLIKTRGQQVTLRCSSQSGHNTVSWYQQALGQGPQFIFQYYREEENGRGNFPPRFSGLQFPNYSSELNVNALELDDSALYLCASSAPGLAGGKDTQYFGPGTRLTVL.

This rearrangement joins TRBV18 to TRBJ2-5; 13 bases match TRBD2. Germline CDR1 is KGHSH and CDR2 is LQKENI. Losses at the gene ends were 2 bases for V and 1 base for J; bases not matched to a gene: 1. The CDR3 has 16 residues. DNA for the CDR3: TGTGCCAGCTCACCAAGGACTAGCGGGGGCCAAGAGACCCAGTACTTC. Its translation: CASSPRTSGGQETQYF. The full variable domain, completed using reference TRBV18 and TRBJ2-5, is NAGVMQNPRHLVRRRGQEARLRCSPMKGHSHVYWYRQLPEEGLKFMVYLQKENIIDESGMPKERFSAEFPKEGPSILRIQQVVRGDSAAYFCASSPRTSGGQETQYFGPGTRLLVL.

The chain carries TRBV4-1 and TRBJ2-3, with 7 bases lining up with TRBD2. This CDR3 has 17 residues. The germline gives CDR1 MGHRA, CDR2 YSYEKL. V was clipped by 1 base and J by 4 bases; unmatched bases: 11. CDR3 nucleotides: TGCGCCAGCAGCCAAGGGAGGTACGGGGGGAGATCAGATACGCAGTATTTT. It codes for CASSQGRYGGRSDTQYF.

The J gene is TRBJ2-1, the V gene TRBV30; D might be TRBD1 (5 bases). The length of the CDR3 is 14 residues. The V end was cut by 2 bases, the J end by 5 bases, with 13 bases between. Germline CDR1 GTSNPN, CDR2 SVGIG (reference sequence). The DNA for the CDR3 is TGTGCCTGGAGTAAGCAGGGTGCCCACAATGAGCAGTTCTTC. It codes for CAWSKQGAHNEQFF.

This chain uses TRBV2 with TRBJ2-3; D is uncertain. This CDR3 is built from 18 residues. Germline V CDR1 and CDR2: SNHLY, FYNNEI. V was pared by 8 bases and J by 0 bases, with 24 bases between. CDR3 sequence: CASFIVVDSGPSTDTQYF. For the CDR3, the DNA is TGTGCCAGCTTTATAGTCGTCGATTCTGGGCCCAGCACAGATACGCAGTATTTT.

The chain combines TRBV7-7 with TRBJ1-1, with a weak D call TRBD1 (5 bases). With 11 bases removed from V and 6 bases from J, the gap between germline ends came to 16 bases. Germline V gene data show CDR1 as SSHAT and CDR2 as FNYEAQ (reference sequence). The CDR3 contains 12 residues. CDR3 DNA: TGTGCCTTCTACAGGCCGGCCCCTGAAGCTTTCTTT. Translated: CAFYRPAPEAFF. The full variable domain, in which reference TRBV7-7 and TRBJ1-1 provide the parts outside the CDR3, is GAGVSQSPRYKVTKRGQDVTLRCDPISSHATLYWYQQALGQGPEFLTYFNYEAQPDKSGLPSDRFSAERPEGSISTLTIQRTEQRDSAMYRCAFYRPAPEAFFGQGTRLTVV.

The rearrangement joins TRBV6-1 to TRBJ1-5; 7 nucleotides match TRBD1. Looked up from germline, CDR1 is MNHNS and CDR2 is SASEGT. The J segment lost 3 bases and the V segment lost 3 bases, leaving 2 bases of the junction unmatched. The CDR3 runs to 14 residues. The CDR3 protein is CASSDRGDNQPQHF. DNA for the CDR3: TGTGCCAGCAGTGACAGGGGGGACAATCAGCCCCAGCATTTT.

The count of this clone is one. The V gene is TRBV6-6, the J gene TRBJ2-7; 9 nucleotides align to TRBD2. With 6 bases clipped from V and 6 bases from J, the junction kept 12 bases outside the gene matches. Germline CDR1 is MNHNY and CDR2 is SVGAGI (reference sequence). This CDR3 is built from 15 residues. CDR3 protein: CASRFSGGTSPEQYF. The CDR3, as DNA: TGTGCCAGCAGATTTTCAGGGGGGACTAGCCCCGAGCAGTACTTC.

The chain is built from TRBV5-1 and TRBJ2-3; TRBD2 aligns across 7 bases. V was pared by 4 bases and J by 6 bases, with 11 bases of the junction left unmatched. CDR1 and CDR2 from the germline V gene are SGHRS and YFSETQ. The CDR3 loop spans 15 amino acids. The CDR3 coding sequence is TGCGCCAGCAGCATCCGGGACTATAGGGCGGATACGCAGTATTTT. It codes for CASSIRDYRADTQYF.

CDR3 amino acids: CASSPGLAGANEQFF. The CDR3 nucleotides read TGTGCCAGCTCACCAGGACTAGCGGGAGCTAATGAGCAGTTCTTC. This rearrangement joins TRBV18 to TRBJ2-1, with 13 bases aligning to TRBD2. The germline V gene has CDR1 KGHSH and CDR2 LQKENI. V dropped 2 bases and J dropped 7; count of bases not matched to a gene: 2. The CDR3 runs 15 residues.

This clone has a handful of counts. The CDR3 loop reads CASSYTGTGAYEQYF. In DNA, the CDR3 is TGTGCCAGCAGTTACACCGGGACAGGGGCCTACGAGCAGTACTTC. J is TRBJ2-7 and V is TRBV6-5; 10 positions match TRBD1. The trim removed 2 bases at V and 2 bases at J, leaving 3 bases unmatched. Germline V gene sequence: CDR1 MNHEY, CDR2 SVGAGI. The CDR3 spans 15 residues.

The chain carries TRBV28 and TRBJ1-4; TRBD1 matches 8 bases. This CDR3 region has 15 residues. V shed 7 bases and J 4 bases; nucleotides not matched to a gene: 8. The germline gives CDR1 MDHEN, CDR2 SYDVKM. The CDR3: CASTTYRGDNEKLFF. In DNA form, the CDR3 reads TGTGCCAGCACCACCTACAGGGGGGATAATGAAAAACTGTTTTTT.

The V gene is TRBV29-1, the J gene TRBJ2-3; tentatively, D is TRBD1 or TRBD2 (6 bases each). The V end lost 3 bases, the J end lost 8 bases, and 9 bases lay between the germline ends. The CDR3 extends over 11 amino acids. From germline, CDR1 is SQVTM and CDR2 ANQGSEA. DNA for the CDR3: TGCAGCGTTGAGGGGGGCCCTACGCAGTATTTT. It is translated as CSVEGGPTQYF.

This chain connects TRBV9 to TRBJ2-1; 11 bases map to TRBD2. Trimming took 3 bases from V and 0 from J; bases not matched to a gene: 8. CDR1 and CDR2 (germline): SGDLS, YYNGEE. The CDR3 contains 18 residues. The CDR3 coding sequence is TGTGCCAGCAGCGCTCGACTAGCGGGGAAGTTCTCCTACAATGAGCAGTTCTTC. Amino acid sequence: CASSARLAGKFSYNEQFF. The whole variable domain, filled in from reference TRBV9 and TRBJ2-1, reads DSGVTQTPKHLITATGQRVTLRCSPRSGDLSVYWYQQSLDQGLQFLIQYYNGEERAKGNILERFSAQQFPDLHSELNLSSLELGDSALYFCASSARLAGKFSYNEQFFGPGTRLTVL.

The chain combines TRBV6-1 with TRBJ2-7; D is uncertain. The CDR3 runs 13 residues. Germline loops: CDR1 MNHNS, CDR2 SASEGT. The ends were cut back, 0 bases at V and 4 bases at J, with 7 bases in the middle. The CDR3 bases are TGTGCCAGCAGTGAAGCGCTGAGGTACGAGCAGTACTTC. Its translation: CASSEALRYEQYF.

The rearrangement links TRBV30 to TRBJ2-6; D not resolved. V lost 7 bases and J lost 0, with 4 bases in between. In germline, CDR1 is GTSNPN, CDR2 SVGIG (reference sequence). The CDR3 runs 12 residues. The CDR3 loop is CAFSSGANVLTF. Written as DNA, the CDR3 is TGTGCCTTCAGCTCTGGGGCCAACGTCCTGACTTTC.

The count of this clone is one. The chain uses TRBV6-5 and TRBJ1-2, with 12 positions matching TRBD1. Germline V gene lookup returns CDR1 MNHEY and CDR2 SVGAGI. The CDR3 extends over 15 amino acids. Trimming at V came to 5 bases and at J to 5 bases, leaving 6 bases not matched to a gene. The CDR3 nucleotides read TGTGCCAGCAGTCGCCCGGGACAGGGGGCGTATGGCTACACCTTC. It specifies CASSRPGQGAYGYTF.

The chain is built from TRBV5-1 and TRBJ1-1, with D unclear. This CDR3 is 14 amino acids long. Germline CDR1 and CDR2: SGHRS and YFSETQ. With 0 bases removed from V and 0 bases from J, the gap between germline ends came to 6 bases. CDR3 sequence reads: CASSLGTVNTEAFF. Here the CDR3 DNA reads TGCGCCAGCAGCTTGGGGACGGTGAACACTGAAGCTTTCTTT.

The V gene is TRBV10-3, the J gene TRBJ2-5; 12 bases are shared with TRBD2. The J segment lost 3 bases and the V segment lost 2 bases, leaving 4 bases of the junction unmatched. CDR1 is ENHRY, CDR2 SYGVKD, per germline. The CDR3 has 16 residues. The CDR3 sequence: CAISEAGLAGKETQYF. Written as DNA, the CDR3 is TGTGCCATCAGTGAGGCCGGACTAGCGGGGAAAGAGACCCAGTACTTC.

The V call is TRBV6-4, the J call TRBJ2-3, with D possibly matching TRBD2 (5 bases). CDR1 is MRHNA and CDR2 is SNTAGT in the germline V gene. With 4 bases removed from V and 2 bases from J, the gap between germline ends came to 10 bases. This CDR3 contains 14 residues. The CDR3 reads CASSVGAVTDTQYF. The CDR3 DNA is TGTGCCAGCAGTGTAGGAGCGGTCACAGATACGCAGTATTTT.

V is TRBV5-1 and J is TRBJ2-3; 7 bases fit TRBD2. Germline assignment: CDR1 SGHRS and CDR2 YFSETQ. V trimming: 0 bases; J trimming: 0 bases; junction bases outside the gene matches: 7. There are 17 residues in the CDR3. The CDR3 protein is CASSLAKGAGSTDTQYF. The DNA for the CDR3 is TGCGCCAGCAGCTTGGCCAAAGGAGCGGGGAGCACAGATACGCAGTATTTT.

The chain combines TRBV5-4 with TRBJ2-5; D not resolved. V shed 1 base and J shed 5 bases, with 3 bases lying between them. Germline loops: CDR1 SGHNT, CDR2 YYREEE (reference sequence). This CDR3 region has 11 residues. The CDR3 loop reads CASSLLETQYF. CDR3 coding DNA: TGTGCCAGCAGCTTGTTGGAGACCCAGTACTTC.

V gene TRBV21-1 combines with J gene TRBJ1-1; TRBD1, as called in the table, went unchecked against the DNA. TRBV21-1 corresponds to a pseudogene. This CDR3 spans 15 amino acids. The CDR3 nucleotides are TGTGCCAGCAGCAAAGAAGTCTGGGCGAACACTGAAGCTTTCTTT. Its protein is CASSKEVWANTEAFF.

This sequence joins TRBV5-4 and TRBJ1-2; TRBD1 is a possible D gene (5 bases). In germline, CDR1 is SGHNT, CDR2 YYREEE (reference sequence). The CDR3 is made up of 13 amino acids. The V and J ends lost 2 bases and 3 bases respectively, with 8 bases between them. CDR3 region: CASSFQGDYGYTF. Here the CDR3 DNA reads TGTGCCAGCAGCTTCCAGGGCGACTATGGCTACACCTTC.

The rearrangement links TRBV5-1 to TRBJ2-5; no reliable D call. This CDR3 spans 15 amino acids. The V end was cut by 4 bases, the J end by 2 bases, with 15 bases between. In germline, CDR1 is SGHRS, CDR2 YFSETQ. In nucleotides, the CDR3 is TGCGCCAGCAGCCCTAGGCGACCCGAGCAAGAGACCCAGTACTTC. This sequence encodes CASSPRRPEQETQYF.

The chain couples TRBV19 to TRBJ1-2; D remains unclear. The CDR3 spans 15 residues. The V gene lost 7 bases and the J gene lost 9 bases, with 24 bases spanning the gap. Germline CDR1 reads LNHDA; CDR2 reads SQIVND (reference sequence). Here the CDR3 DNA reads TGTGCCAGTAACCAATCCGGACGGAATACGAGGAGCTACACCTTC. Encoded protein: CASNQSGRNTRSYTF.